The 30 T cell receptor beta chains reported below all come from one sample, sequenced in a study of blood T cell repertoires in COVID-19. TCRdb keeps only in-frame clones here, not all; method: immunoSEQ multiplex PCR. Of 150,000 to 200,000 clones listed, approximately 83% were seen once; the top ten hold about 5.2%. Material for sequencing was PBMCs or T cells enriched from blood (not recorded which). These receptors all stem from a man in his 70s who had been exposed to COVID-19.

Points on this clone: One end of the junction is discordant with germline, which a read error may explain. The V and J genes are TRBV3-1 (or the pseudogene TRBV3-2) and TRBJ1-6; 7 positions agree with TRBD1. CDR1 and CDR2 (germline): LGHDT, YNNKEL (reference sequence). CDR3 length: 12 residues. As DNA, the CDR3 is TGTGCCAGCAGCGATCCCCCGGGACAGCTAGAATTT. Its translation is CASSDPPGQLEF.

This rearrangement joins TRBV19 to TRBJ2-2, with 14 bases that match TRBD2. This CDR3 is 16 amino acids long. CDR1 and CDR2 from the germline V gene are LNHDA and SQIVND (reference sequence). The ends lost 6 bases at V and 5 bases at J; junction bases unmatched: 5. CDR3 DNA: TGTGCCAGTAGAAGACTAGCGGGAGGGGGGACCGGGGAGCTGTTTTTT. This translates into CASRRLAGGGTGELFF.

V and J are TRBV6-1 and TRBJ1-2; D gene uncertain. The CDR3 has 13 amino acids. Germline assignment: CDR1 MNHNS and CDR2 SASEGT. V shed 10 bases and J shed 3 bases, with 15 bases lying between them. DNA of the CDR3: TGTGCCACCAAGTTAGCCGTGGACTATGGCTACACCTTC. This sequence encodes CATKLAVDYGYTF.

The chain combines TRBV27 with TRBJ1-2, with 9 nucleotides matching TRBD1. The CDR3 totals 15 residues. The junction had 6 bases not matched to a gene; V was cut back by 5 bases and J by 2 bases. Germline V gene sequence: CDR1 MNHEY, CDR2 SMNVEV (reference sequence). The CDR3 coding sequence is TGTGCCAGCAGTAGATCCGGGACAGGGAACTATGGCTACACCTTC. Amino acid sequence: CASSRSGTGNYGYTF.

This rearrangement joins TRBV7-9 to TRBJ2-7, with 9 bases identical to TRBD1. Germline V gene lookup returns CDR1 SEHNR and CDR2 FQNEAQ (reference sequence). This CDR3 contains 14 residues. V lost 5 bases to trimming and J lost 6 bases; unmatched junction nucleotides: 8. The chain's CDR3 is CASSVGQGIGEQYF. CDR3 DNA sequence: TGTGCCAGCAGCGTGGGACAGGGAATTGGCGAGCAGTACTTC.

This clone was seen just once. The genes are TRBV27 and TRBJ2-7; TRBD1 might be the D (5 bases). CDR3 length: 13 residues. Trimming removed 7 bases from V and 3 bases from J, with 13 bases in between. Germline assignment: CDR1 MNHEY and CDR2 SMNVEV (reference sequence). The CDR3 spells CASKKAGHYEQYF. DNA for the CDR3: TGTGCCAGCAAAAAAGCAGGGCACTACGAGCAGTACTTC.

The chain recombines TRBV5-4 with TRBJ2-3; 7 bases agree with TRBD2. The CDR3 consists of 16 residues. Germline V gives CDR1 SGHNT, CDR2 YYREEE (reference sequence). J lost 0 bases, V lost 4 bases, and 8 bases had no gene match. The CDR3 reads CASSHRRAGSTDTQYF. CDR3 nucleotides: TGTGCCAGCAGCCATCGTCGAGCGGGGAGCACAGATACGCAGTATTTT. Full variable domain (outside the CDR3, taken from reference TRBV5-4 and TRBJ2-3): ETGVTQSPTHLIKTRGQQVTLRCSSQSGHNTVSWYQQALGQGPQFIFQYYREEENGRGNFPPRFSGLQFPNYSSELNVNALELDDSALYLCASSHRRAGSTDTQYFGPGTRLTVL.

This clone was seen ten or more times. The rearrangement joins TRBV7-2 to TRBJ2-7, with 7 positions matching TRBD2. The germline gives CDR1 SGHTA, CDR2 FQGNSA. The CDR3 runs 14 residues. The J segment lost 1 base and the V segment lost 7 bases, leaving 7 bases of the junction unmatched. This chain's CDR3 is CASILGGGSYEQYF. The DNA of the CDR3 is TGTGCCAGCATCCTGGGGGGAGGGTCCTACGAGCAGTACTTC.

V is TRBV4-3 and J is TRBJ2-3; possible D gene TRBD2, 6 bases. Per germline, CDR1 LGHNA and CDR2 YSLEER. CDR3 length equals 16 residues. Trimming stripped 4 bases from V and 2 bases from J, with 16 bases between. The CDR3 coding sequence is TGCGCCAGCAGCCGGAGACGGGACTTCGTCACAGATACGCAGTATTTT. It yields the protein CASSRRRDFVTDTQYF.

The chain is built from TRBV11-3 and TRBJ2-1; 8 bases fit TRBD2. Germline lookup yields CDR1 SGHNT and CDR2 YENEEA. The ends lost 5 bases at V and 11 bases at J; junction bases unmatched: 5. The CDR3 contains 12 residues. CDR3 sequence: CASSLSGSKQFF. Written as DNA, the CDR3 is TGTGCCAGCAGCCTCAGCGGGAGTAAGCAGTTCTTC.

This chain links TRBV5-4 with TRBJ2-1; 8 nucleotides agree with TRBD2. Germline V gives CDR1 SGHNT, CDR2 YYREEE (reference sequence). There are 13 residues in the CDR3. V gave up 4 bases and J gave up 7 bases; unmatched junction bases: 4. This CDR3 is CASSIAGSNEQFF. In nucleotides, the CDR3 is TGTGCCAGCAGCATAGCGGGATCGAATGAGCAGTTCTTC.

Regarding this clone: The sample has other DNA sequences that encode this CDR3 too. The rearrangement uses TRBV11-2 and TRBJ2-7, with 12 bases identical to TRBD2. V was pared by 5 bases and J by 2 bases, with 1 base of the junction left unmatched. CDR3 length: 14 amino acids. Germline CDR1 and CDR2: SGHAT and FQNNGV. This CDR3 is CASSLAGGTYEQYF. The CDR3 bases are TGTGCCAGCAGCCTAGCGGGGGGGACCTACGAGCAGTACTTC. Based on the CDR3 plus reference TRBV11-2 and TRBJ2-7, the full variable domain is EAGVAQSPRYKIIEKRQSVAFWCNPISGHATLYWYQQILGQGPKLLIQFQNNGVVDDSQLPKDRFSAERLKGVDSTLKIQPAKLEDSAVYLCASSLAGGTYEQYFGPGTRLTVT.

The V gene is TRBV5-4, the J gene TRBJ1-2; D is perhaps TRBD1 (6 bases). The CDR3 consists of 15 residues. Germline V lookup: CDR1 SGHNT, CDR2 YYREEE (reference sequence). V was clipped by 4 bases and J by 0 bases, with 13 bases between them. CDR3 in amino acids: CASSPLGATNYGYTF. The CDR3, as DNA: TGTGCCAGCAGCCCTCTGGGGGCGACTAACTATGGCTACACCTTC.

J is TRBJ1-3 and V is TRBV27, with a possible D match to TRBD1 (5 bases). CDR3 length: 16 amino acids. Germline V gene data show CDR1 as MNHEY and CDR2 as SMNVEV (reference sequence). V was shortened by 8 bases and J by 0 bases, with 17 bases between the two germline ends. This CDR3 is CASLGRTGRSGNTIYF. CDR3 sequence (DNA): TGTGCCAGCCTGGGGCGGACCGGACGCTCTGGAAACACCATATATTTT.

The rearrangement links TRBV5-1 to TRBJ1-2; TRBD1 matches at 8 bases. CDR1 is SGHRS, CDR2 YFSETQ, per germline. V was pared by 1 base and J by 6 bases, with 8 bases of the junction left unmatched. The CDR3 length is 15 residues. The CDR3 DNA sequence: TGCGCCAGCAGCTTGCAATCCAACAGGGGGGATGGCTACACCTTC. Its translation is CASSLQSNRGDGYTF.

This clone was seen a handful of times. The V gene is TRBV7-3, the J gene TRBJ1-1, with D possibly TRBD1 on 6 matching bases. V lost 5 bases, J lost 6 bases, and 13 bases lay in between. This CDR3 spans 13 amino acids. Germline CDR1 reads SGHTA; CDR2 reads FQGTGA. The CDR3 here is CASSPQGSPEAFF. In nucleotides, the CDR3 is TGTGCCAGCAGCCCACAGGGAAGCCCTGAAGCTTTCTTT.

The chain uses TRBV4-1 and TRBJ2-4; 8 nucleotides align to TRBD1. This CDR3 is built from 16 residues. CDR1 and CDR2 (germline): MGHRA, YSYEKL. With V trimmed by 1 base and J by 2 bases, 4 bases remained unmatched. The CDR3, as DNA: TGCGCCAGCAGCCAAGTGAACAGGGGGACCAAAAACATTCAGTACTTC. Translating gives CASSQVNRGTKNIQYF.

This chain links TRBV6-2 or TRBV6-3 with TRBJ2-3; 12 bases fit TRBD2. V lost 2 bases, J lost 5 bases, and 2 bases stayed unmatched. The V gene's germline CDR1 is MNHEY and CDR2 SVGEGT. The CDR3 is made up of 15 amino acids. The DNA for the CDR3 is TGTGCCAGCAGTTACGGACTAGCGGGAATAGATACGCAGTATTTT. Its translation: CASSYGLAGIDTQYF.

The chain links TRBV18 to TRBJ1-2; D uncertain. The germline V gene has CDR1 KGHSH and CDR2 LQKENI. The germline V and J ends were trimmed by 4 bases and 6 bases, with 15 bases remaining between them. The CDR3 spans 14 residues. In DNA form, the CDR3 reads TGTGCCAGCTCACGGGGAGATGGCACTGATGGCTACACCTTC. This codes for CASSRGDGTDGYTF.

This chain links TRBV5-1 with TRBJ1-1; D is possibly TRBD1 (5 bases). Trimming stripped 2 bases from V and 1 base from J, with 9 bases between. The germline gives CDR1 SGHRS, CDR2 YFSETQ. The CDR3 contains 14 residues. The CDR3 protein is CASSLGAPNTEAFF. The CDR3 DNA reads TGCGCCAGCAGCTTAGGGGCTCCGAACACTGAAGCTTTCTTT.

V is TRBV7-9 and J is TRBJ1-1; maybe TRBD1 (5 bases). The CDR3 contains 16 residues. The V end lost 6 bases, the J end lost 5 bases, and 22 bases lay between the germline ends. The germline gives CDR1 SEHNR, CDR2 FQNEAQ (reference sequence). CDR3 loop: CASRLTVGPGGTEAFF. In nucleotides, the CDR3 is TGTGCCAGCAGATTAACCGTGGGTCCGGGGGGGACTGAAGCTTTCTTT.

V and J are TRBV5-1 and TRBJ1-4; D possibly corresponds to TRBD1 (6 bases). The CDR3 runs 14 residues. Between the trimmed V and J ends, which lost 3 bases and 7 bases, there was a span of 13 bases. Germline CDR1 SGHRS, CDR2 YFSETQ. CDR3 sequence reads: CASSSDRDIEKLFF. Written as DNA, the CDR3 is TGCGCCAGCAGCTCCGACCGGGACATTGAAAAACTGTTTTTT.

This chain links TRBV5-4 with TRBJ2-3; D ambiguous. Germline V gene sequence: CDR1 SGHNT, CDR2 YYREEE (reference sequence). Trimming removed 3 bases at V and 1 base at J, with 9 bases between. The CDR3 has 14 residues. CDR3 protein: CASSSKSGTDTQYF. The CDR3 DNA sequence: TGTGCCAGCAGCTCAAAATCGGGCACAGATACGCAGTATTTT.

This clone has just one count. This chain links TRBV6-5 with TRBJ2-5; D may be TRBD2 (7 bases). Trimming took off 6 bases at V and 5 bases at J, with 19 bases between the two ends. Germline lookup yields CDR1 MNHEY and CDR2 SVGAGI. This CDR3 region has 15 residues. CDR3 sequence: CASRKGGRGRETQYF. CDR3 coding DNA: TGTGCCAGCAGAAAAGGGGGGAGGGGCCGGGAGACCCAGTACTTC.

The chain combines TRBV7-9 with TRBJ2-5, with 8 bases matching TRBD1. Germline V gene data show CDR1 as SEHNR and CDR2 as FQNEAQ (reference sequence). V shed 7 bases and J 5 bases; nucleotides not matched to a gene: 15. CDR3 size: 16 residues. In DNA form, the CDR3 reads TGTGCCAGCAACGACGGAATTGGACAGGGAAGGGAGACCCAGTACTTC. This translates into CASNDGIGQGRETQYF.

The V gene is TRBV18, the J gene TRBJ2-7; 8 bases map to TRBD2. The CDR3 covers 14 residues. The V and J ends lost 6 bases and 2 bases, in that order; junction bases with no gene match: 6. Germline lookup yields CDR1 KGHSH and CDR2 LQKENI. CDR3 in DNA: TGTGCCAGCTCCTTAGCGGGGCACACCTACGAGCAGTACTTC. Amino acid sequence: CASSLAGHTYEQYF.

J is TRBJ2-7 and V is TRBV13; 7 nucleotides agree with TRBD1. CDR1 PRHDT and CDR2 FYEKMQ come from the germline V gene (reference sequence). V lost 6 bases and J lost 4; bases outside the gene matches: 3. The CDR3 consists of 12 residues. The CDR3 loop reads CASSKQGYEQYF. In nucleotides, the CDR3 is TGTGCCAGCAGTAAACAGGGGTACGAGCAGTACTTC.

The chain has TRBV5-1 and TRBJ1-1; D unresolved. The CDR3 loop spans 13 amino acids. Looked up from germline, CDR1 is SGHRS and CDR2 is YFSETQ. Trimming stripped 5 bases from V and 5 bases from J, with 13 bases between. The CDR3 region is CASSFDERTEAFF. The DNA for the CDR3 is TGCGCCAGCAGTTTCGACGAGAGGACTGAAGCTTTCTTT.

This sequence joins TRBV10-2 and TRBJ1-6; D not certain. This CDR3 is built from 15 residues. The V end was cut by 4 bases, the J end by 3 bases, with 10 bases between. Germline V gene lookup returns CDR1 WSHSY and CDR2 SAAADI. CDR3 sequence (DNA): TGCGCCAGCAGTGCGACGACATTCTATAATTCACCCCTCCACTTT. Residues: CASSATTFYNSPLHF.

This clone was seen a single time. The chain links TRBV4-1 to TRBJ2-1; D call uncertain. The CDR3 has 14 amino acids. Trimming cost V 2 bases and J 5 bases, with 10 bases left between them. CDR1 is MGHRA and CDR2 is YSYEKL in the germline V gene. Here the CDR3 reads CASSQPGGNNEQFF. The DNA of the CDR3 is TGCGCCAGCAGCCAACCAGGTGGAAACAATGAGCAGTTCTTC.